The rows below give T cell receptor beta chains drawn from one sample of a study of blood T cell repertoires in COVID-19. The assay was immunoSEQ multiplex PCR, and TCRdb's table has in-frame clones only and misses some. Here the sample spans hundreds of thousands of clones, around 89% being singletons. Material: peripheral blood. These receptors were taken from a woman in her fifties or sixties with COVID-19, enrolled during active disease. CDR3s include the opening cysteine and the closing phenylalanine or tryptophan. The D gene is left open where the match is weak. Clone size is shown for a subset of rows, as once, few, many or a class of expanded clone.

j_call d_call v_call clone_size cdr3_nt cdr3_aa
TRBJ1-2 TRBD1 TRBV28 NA TGTGCCAGCCTACAGGGGGCGAGGTATGGCTACACCTTC CASLQGARYGYTF
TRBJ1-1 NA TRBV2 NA TGTGCCGGTTCGACCCGCGGCACTGAAGCTTTCTTT CAGSTRGTEAFF
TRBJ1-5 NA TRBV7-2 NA TGTGCCAGCAGCTTTTCGGGTCAGCCCCAGCATTTT CASSFSGQPQHF
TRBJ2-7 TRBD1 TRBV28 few TGTGCCAGCAGTCCGACAGGGGTCTCCTACGAGCAGTACTTC CASSPTGVSYEQYF
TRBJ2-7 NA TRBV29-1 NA TGCAGCGCTTTTGACAGCAGTTCCTACGAGCAGTACTTC CSAFDSSSYEQYF
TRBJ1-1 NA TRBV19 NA TGTGCCAGTAGTCCGAAGAGGGTTAACACTGAAGCTTTCTTT CASSPKRVNTEAFF
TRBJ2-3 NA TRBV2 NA TGTGCCAGCTCTGGTGGGGACTTCAGCACAGATACGCAGTATTTT CASSGGDFSTDTQYF
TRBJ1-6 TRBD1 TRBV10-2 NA TGCGCCAGCCGGGACAGGGGGATACCCTATAATTCACCCCTCCACTTT CASRDRGIPYNSPLHF
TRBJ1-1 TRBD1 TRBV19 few TGTGCCAGTAGTCAGGACAGGGCGGGAGCTGAAGCTTTCTTT CASSQDRAGAEAFF
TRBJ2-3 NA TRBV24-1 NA TGTGCCACCAGTGGCAGCGGGAGCACAGATACGCAGTATTTT CATSGSGSTDTQYF
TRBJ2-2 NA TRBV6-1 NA TGTGCCAGCAGTTCTCGGAACACCGGGGAGCTGTTTTTT CASSSRNTGELFF
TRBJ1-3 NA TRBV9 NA TGTGCCAGCAGCGGGACTTTTCGGGTCTCTGGAAACACCATATATTTT CASSGTFRVSGNTIYF
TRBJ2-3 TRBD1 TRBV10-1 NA TGCGCCAGCAGCGAAACAGGGGCGGACACAGATACGCAGTATTTT CASSETGADTDTQYF
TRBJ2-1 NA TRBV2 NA TGTGCCAGCACCAAGGAGTTCAATGAGCAGTTCTTC CASTKEFNEQFF
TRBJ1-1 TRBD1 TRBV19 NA TGTGCCAGTAGTACCCTAACAGGGGACACTGAAGCTTTCTTT CASSTLTGDTEAFF
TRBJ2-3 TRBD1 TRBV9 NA TGTGCCAGCAGCGTAGACGGGACAGTAGGACCCACAGATACGCAGTATTTT CASSVDGTVGPTDTQYF
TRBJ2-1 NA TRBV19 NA TGTGCCAGTAGTATAGCAGGGGGGTCCTACAATGAGCAGTTCTTC CASSIAGGSYNEQFF
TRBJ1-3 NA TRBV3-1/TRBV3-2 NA TGTGCCAGCAGCCAAGGACAGGCCCCCAACACCATATATTTT CASSQGQAPNTIYF
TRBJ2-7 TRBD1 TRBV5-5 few TGTGCCAGCAGCTCCCCCGAGGGACAGGGGAGTGACGAGCAGTACTTC CASSSPEGQGSDEQYF
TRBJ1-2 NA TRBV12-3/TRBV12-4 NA TGTGCCAGCAGTTTATCACAGTTCTATGGCTACACCTTC CASSLSQFYGYTF
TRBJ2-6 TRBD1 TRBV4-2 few TGTGCCAGCAGCCAAGCGACAGGGACGTCAGGGGCCAACGTCCTGACTTTC CASSQATGTSGANVLTF
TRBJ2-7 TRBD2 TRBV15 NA TGTGCCTCGACTAGCGGGGATATAAGCGAGCAGTACTTC CASTSGDISEQYF
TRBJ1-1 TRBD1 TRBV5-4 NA TGTGCCAGCAGCTCGACAGGGGCCCGGATGAACACTGAAGCTTTCTTT CASSSTGARMNTEAFF
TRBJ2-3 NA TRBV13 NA TGTGCCAGCAGCGCAGGGGTAGGGACAGATACGCAGTATTTT CASSAGVGTDTQYF
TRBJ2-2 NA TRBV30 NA TGTGCCTGGAACCGCCTAAGCGGGGAGCTGTTTTTT CAWNRLSGELFF
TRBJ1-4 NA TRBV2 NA TGTGCCAGCAGTGAACGGGGAAGTAATGAAAAACTGTTTTTT CASSERGSNEKLFF
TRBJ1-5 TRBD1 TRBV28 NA TGTGCCAGCAGTTTCCCACGGACAGGGGGCACCCAGCCCCAGCATTTT CASSFPRTGGTQPQHF
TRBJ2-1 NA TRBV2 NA TGTGCCAGCAGTGAGGCTGGTAATGAGCAGTTCTTC CASSEAGNEQFF
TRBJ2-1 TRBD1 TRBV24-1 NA TGTGCCACCAGTGATTCAGGGGGAAGCTACAATGAGCAGTTCTTC CATSDSGGSYNEQFF
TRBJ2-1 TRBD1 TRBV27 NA TGTGCCAGCAGTCACGACAGGGTCAGGAATGAGCAGTTCTTC CASSHDRVRNEQFF
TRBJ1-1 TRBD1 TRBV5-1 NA TGCGCCAGCAGACGACAGGGGTTCGGGATGAACACTGAAGCTTTCTTT CASRRQGFGMNTEAFF
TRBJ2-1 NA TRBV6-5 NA TGTGCCAGCAGTCCTCTTTCTCCGAATGAGCAGTTCTTC CASSPLSPNEQFF
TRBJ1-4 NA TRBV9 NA TGTGCCAGCAGCGTAGGAGTAGGGGGTGAAAAACTGTTTTTT CASSVGVGGEKLFF
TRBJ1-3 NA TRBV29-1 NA TGCAGCGCCTTATCTGGAAACACCATATATTTT CSALSGNTIYF
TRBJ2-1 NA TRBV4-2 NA TGTGCCAGCAGCCAAGTGCTACAAGGAGTATCAGTCAATTGGCAGTTCTTC CASSQVLQGVSVNWQFF
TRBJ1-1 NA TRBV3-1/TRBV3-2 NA TGTGCCAGCGGTCTCCCGGGCGGGGGACCGAACACTGAAGCTTTCTTT CASGLPGGGPNTEAFF
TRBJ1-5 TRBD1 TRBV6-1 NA TGTGCCAGCAGTGAAGCGCTTAGCAGACAGGGCCGGTATTTT CASSEALSRQGRYF
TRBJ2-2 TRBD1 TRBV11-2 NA TGTGCCAGCAGCTTTCGAGGGGGCTGGGACACCGGGGAGCTGTTTTTT CASSFRGGWDTGELFF
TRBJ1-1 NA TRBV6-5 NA TGTGCCCTTGGAGGGCTCCCTGAAGCTTTCTTT CALGGLPEAFF
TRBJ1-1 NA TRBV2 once TGTGCCAGCCCACACCCTTTAAAACAGGGTGAAGCTTTCTTT CASPHPLKQGEAFF
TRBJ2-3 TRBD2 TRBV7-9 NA TGTGCCAGCAGTTTCCTAGCGGGGGGGCGAGATACGCAGTATTTT CASSFLAGGRDTQYF
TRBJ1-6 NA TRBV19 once TGTGCCAGTAGTGGACAGCGTAATAATTCACCCCTCCACTTT CASSGQRNNSPLHF
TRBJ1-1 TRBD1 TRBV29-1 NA TGCAGCGTGGGGGGGGACAGGTACACTGAAGCTTTCTTT CSVGGDRYTEAFF
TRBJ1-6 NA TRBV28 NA TGTGCCAGCAGTTTACCGACACTGAGCTCCTATAATTCACCCCTCCACTTT CASSLPTLSSYNSPLHF
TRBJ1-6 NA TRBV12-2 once TGTGCAAGTCGCTTGCCAAGGACAGTCGGTAATTCACCCCTCCACTTT CASRLPRTVGNSPLHF
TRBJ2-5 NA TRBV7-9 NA TGTGCCAGCAGCTTAGTTAGGGGAGGAGGTGAGACCCAGTACTTC CASSLVRGGGETQYF
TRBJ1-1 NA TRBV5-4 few TGTGCCAGCAGCTTGATGCAGGGCCCGAACACTGAAGCTTTCTTT CASSLMQGPNTEAFF
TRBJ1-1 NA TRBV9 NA TGTGCCAGCAGCCTACGGGGGGATCCGAACACTGAAGCTTTCTTT CASSLRGDPNTEAFF
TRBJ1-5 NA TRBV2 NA TGTGCCAGCAGTGAAAGGGGGATCGATAGCAATCAGCCCCAGCATTTT CASSERGIDSNQPQHF
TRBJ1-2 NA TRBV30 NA TGTGCCTGGAGCGGGGTCTATGGCTACACCTTC CAWSGVYGYTF
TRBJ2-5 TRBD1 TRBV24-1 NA TGTGCCACCAGTGATCCCGGGACAGAAGAGACCCAGTACTTC CATSDPGTEETQYF